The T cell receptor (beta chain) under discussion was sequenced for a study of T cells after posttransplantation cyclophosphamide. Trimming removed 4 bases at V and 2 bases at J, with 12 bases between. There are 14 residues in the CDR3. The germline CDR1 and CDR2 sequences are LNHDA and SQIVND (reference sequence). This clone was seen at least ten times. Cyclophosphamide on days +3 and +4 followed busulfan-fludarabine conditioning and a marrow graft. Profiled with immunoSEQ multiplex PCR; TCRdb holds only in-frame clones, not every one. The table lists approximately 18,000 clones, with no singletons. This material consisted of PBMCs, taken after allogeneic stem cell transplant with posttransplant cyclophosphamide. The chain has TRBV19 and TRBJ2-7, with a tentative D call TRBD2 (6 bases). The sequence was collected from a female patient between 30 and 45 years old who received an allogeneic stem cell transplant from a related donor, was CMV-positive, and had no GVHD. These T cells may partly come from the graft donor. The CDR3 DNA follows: TGTGCCAGTAGTAATGATGGCGGGACCTACGAGCAGTACTTC. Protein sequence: CASSNDGGTYEQYF.